A selection of T cell receptor beta chains follows, all from one sample in a study of blood T cell repertoires in COVID-19. Clones were read by immunoSEQ multiplex PCR, and TCRdb kept only the in-frame ones, dropping some. The data hold about 270,000 clones, with more than 85% observed a single time. Source material: PBMCs or T cells enriched from blood (not recorded which). The receptors originated from a man in his forties who had been exposed to COVID-19. Each CDR3 is given with its conserved first and last residue. The D gene is left open where the match is weak. Part of the rows lack a size; the others show once, few, many or a class for expanded clones.

V,D,size,J,DNA,CDR3
TRBV27,NA,NA,TRBJ2-1,TGTGCCAGCAGCCCGGGTACGAAGTTATACAATGAGCAGTTCTTC,CASSPGTKLYNEQFF
TRBV18,TRBD1,NA,TRBJ1-5,TGTGCCAGCTCACCGACAGGGTCGGGCAATCAGCCCCAGCATTTT,CASSPTGSGNQPQHF
TRBV7-6,NA,NA,TRBJ2-3,TGTGCCGTATCCTCCGAGGGCGCGGGAGATACGCAGTATTTT,CAVSSEGAGDTQYF
TRBV23-1,NA,once,TRBJ2-7,TGCGCCAGCAGTCAATGGAAGGATTCGATGCTAGCTTCGTCCTACGAGCAGTACTTC,CASSQWKDSMLASSYEQYF
TRBV7-3,NA,NA,TRBJ1-5,TGTGCCAGCAGCCCCAACCCGACAGATTATAGCAATCAGCCCCAGCATTTT,CASSPNPTDYSNQPQHF
TRBV7-9,NA,NA,TRBJ2-4,TGTGCCAGCAGCCGGACGGGGGACATTCAGTACTTC,CASSRTGDIQYF
TRBV6-5,NA,NA,TRBJ1-5,TGTGCCAGCAGAAAGGGGTTCACTCAGCCCCAGCATTTT,CASRKGFTQPQHF
TRBV19,TRBD2,NA,TRBJ2-7,TGTGCCAGTAGTATTTCTGCGGGAGGCACCTACGAGCAGTACTTC,CASSISAGGTYEQYF
TRBV11-2,NA,NA,TRBJ1-6,TGTGCCAGCAGCTTAGACCTTGGTAGGGCAGGGGAAAATTCACCCCTCCACTTT,CASSLDLGRAGENSPLHF
TRBV19,TRBD1,NA,TRBJ1-5,TGTGCCAGTAGTGTGAGGGACAGGGGGGGGCAGCCCCAGCATTTT,CASSVRDRGGQPQHF
TRBV7-9,TRBD1,NA,TRBJ2-7,TGTGCCAGCAGCTCCCCCGGGACAGACTACGAGCAGTACTTC,CASSSPGTDYEQYF
TRBV30,NA,NA,TRBJ2-3,TGTGCCTGGAGCGGGATTAGCACAGATACGCAGTATTTT,CAWSGISTDTQYF
TRBV5-1,TRBD1,NA,TRBJ1-2,TGCGCCAGCAGCCCAAGACAGGGTACGGACTATGGCTACACCTTC,CASSPRQGTDYGYTF
TRBV4-3,NA,NA,TRBJ1-2,TGCGCCAGCAGCCAAGATCGGGAGGTCCCAACCTATGGCTACACCTTC,CASSQDREVPTYGYTF
TRBV5-1,TRBD2,NA,TRBJ2-5,TGCGCCAGCAGCTCACAAAGCGGGGAATTGCCCCAAGAGACCCAGTACTTC,CASSSQSGELPQETQYF
TRBV6-5,NA,NA,TRBJ2-5,TGTGCCAGCAGAACAGGAGGGCAGACCCAGTACTTC,CASRTGGQTQYF
TRBV30,NA,NA,TRBJ2-1,TGTGCCTCCAGGGGGGCGACCTACAATGAGCAGTTCTTC,CASRGATYNEQFF
TRBV6-6,TRBD1,NA,TRBJ2-5,TGTGCCAGCAGTCAGGGAATGACAGGGAACCCCCAAGAGACCCAGTACTTC,CASSQGMTGNPQETQYF
TRBV30,NA,NA,TRBJ1-1,TGTGCCTGGAGTGTAAGGACAACAGGGTGGACTGAAGCTTTCTTT,CAWSVRTTGWTEAFF
TRBV11-2,NA,NA,TRBJ1-4,TGTGCCAGCAGTCTCCCCCGGGGGATAGGGGAAAAACTGTTTTTT,CASSLPRGIGEKLFF
TRBV15,TRBD2,NA,TRBJ2-6,TGTGCCACCAGCAGAGGGACTAGCGCTGGGGCCAACGTCCTGACTTTC,CATSRGTSAGANVLTF
TRBV28,TRBD1,NA,TRBJ1-2,TGTGCCAGCAGTCCCTGGACAGGGGAAGGCTATGGCTACACCTTC,CASSPWTGEGYGYTF
TRBV19,TRBD1,NA,TRBJ2-1,TGTGCCAGTAGCTACAGGGGAAAGGAGCAGTTCTTC,CASSYRGKEQFF
TRBV14,NA,NA,TRBJ1-5,TGTGCCAGCAGCCAAGATATGCCGGGGCCCCAGCATTTT,CASSQDMPGPQHF
TRBV30,NA,NA,TRBJ1-5,TGTGCCTGGAGTGTACAGGGCGGACACAATCAGCCCCAGCATTTT,CAWSVQGGHNQPQHF
TRBV28,NA,NA,TRBJ1-2,TGTGCCAGCAGCCCCCCGGGGGGGATCATGGATGGCTACACCTTC,CASSPPGGIMDGYTF
TRBV27,NA,few,TRBJ2-1,TGTGCCAGCAGTTTTCTGAATGAGCAGTTCTTC,CASSFLNEQFF
TRBV7-5,NA,NA,TRBJ2-7,TGTGTCAGAAGCTTAAGACTAAACTCCTACGAGCAGTACTTC,CVRSLRLNSYEQYF
TRBV7-2,TRBD2,NA,TRBJ2-1,TGTGCCAGCAGCTTAGCGGCGGGAGGGCCCAATGAGCAGTTCTTC,CASSLAAGGPNEQFF
TRBV5-5,TRBD1,NA,TRBJ1-5,TGTGCCAGCAGCCCGGGGACAGTCAATCAGCCCCAGCATTTT,CASSPGTVNQPQHF
TRBV28,NA,NA,TRBJ1-5,TGTGCCAGCAGTTTTCCTAACAGGGCTGATCAGCCCCAGCATTTT,CASSFPNRADQPQHF
TRBV9,NA,NA,TRBJ2-2,TGTGCCAGCAGCAAGCCTAGGGGGAACACCGGGGAGCTGTTTTTT,CASSKPRGNTGELFF
TRBV30,NA,NA,TRBJ2-2,TGTGCCTGGAGTGTACGCCCAGACAGTAGAAGGGACACCGGGGAGCTGTTTTTT,CAWSVRPDSRRDTGELFF
TRBV6-4,NA,few,TRBJ2-7,TGTGCCAGCAGTTTAGCCGCGGGGGCCTCCTACGAGCAGTACTTC,CASSLAAGASYEQYF
TRBV11-2,TRBD1,NA,TRBJ2-2,TGTGCCAGCAGCTTCGGGACAGCTACCGGGGAGCTGTTTTTT,CASSFGTATGELFF
TRBV6-5,NA,once,TRBJ2-7,TGTGCCAGCAGGCACACCCGGACAGTTGGCTACGAGCAGTACTTC,CASRHTRTVGYEQYF
TRBV25-1,NA,NA,TRBJ2-7,TGTGCCAGCAGATCACTCTACGAGCAGTACTTC,CASRSLYEQYF